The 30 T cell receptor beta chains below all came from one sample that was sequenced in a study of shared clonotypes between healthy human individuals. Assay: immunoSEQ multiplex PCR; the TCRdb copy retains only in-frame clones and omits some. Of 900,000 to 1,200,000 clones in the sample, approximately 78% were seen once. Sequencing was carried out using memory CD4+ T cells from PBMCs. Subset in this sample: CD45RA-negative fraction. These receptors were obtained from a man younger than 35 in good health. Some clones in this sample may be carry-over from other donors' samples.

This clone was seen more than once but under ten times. The DNA for the CDR3 is TGTGCCAGCAGTTTACCCCCAGCGCGGACAGGCCTACTCAATCAGCCCCAGCATTTT. It yields the protein CASSLPPARTGLLNQPQHF. The chain uses TRBV28 and TRBJ1-5; TRBD1 matches 7 bases. V shed 2 bases and J 3 bases; nucleotides not matched to a gene: 16. The V gene's germline CDR1 is MDHEN and CDR2 SYDVKM. The CDR3 contains 19 residues.

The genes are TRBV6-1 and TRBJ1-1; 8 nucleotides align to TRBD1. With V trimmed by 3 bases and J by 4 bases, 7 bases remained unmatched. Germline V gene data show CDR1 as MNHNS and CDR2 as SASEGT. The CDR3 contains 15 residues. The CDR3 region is CASSEQGAWGTEAFF. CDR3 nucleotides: TGTGCCAGCAGTGAGCAGGGGGCTTGGGGCACTGAAGCTTTCTTT.

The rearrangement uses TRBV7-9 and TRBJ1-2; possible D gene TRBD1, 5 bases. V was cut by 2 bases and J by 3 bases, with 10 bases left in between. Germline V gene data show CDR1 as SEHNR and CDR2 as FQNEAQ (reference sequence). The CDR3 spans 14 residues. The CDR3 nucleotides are TGTGCCAGCAGCTTAAAACAGGTTGACTATGGCTACACCTTC. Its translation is CASSLKQVDYGYTF. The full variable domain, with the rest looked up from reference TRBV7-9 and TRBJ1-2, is DTGVSQNPRHKITKRGQNVTFRCDPISEHNRLYWYRQTLGQGPEFLTYFQNEAQLEKSRLLSDRFSAERPKGSFSTLEIQRTEQGDSAMYLCASSLKQVDYGYTFGSGTRLTVV.

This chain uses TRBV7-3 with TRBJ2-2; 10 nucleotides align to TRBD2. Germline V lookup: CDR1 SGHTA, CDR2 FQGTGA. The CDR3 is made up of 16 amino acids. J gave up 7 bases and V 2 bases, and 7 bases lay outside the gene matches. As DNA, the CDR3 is TGTGCCAGCAGCTTAGTAGGCCTAGCGGGAGTCGGGGAGCTGTTTTTT. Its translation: CASSLVGLAGVGELFF. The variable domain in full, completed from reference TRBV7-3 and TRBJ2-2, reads GAGVSQTPSNKVTEKGKYVELRCDPISGHTALYWYRQSLGQGPEFLIYFQGTGAADDSGLPNDRFFAVRPEGSVSTLKIQRTERGDSAVYLCASSLVGLAGVGELFFGEGSRLTVL.

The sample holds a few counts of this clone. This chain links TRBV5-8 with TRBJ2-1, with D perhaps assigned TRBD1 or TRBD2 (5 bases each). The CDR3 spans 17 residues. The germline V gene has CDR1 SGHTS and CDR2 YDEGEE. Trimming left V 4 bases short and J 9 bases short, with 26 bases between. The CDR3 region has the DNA TGTGCCAGCAGCCCAGCCGCCGCCCGGGGCGGTTTAGGTGAGCAGTTCTTC. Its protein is CASSPAAARGGLGEQFF.

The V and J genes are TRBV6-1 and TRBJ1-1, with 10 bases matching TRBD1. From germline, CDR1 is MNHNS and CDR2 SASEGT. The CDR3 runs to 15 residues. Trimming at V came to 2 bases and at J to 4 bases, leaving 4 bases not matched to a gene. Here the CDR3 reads CASSELGQGITEAFF. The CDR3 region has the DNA TGTGCCAGCAGTGAACTGGGACAGGGGATCACTGAAGCTTTCTTT.

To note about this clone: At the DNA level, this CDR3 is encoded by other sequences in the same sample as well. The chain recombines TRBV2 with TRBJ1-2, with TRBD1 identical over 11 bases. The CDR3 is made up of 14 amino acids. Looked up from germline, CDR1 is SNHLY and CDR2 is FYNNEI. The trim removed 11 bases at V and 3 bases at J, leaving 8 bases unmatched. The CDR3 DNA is TGTGCCCGAACAGGGACAGGGGGAGACTATGGCTACACCTTC. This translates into CARTGTGGDYGYTF.

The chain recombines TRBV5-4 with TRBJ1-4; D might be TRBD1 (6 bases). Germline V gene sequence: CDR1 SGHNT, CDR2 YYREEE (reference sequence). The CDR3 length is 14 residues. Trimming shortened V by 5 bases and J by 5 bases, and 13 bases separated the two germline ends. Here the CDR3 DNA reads TGTGCCAGCAGAGCCACGGGGGCCAATGAAAAACTGTTTTTT. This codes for CASRATGANEKLFF.

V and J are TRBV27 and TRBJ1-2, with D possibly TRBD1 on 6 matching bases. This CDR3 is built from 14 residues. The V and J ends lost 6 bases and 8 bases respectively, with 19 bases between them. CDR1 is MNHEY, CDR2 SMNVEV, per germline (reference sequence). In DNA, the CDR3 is TGTGCCAGCAGGATACAGGGAGCTGACGGAGGCTACACCTTC. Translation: CASRIQGADGGYTF.

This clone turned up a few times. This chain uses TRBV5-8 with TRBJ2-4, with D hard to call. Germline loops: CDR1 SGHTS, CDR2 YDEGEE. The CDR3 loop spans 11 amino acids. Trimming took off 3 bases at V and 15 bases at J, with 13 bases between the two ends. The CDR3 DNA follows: TGTGCCAGCAGCTCCCTAGGAGATCCGTACTTC. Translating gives CASSSLGDPYF.

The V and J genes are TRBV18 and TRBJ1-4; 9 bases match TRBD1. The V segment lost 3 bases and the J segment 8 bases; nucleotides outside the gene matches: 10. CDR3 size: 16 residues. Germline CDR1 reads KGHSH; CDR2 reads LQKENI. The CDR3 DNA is TGTGCCAGCTCACCGAGACCGGGACAGGGAGGGGAAAAACTGTTTTTT. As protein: CASSPRPGQGGEKLFF.

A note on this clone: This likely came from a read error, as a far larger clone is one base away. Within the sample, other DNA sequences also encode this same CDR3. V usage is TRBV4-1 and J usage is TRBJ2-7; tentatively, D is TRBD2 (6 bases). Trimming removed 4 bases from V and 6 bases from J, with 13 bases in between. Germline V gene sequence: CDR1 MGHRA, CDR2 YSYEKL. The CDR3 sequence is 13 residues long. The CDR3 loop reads CASSPRTSSEQYF. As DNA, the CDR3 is TGCGCCAGCAGCCCCCGAACTAGCAGCGAGCAGTACTTC.

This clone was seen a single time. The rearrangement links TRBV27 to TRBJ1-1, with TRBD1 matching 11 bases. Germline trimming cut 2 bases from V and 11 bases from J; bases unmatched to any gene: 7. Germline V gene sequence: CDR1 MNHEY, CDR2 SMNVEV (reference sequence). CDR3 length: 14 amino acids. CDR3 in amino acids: CASSLTGQGAGAFF. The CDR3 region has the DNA TGTGCCAGCAGTTTAACCGGACAGGGGGCCGGGGCTTTCTTT.

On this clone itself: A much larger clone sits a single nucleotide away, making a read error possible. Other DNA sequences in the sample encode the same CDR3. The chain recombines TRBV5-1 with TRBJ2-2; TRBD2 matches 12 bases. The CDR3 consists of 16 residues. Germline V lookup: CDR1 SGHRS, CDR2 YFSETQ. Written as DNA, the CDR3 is TGCGCCAGCAGCCCCCTAGCGGGAGGGAACACCGGGGAACTGTTTTTT. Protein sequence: CASSPLAGGNTGELFF.

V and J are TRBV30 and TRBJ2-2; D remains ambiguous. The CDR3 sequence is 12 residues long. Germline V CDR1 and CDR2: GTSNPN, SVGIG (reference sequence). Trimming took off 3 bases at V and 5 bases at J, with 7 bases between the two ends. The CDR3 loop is CAWSVSTGELFF. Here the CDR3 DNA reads TGTGCCTGGAGCGTCTCGACCGGGGAGCTGTTTTTT.

The CDR3 loop is CASSTGLAGWEYF. The CDR3 nucleotides are TGTGCCAGCAGCACAGGACTAGCGGGATGGGAGTATTTT. This chain connects TRBV28 to TRBJ2-3, with TRBD2 matching 12 bases. Germline CDR1 is MDHEN and CDR2 is SYDVKM. The CDR3 runs to 13 residues. With 6 bases clipped from V and 13 bases from J, the junction kept 8 bases outside the gene matches.

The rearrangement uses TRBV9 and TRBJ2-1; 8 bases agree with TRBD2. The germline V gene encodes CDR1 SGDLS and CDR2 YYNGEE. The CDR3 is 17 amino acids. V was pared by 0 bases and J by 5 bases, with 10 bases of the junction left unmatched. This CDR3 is CASSVGGAGVRNNEQFF. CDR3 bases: TGTGCCAGCAGCGTAGGAGGAGCGGGAGTAAGGAACAATGAGCAGTTCTTC.

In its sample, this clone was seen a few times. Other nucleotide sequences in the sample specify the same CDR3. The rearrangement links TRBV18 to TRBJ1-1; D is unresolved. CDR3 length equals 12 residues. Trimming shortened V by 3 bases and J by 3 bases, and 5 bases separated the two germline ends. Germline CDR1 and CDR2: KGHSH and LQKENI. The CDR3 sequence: CASSPLDTEAFF. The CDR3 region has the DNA TGTGCCAGCTCACCTTTGGACACTGAAGCTTTCTTT.

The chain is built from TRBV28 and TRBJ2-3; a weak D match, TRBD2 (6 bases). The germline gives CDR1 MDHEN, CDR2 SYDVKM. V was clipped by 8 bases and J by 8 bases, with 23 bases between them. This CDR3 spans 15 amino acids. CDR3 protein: CASGGRRGSTLTQYF. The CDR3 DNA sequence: TGTGCCAGCGGCGGGCGGCGGGGCTCGACTCTTACGCAGTATTTT.

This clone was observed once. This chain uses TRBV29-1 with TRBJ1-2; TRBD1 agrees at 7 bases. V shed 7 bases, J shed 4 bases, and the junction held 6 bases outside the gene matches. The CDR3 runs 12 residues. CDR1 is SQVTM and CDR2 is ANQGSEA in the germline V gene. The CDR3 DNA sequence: TGCAGCGGAACCGACAGGGCCTATGGCTACACCTTC. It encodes CSGTDRAYGYTF.

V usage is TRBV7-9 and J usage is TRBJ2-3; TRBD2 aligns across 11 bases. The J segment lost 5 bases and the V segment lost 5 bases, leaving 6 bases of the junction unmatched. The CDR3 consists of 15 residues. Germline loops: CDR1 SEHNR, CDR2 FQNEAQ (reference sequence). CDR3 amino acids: CASSKRLAGIDTQYF. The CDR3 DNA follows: TGTGCCAGCAGCAAGAGACTAGCGGGAATAGATACGCAGTATTTT. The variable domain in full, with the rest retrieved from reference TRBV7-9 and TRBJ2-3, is DTGVSQNPRHKITKRGQNVTFRCDPISEHNRLYWYRQTLGQGPEFLTYFQNEAQLEKSRLLSDRFSAERPKGSFSTLEIQRTEQGDSAMYLCASSKRLAGIDTQYFGPGTRLTVL.

The CDR3 loop reads CATKGLGETQYF. Here the CDR3 DNA reads TGTGCCACCAAGGGACTGGGGGAGACCCAGTACTTC. J is TRBJ2-5 and V is TRBV6-6; D may be TRBD2 (6 bases). Germline values: CDR1 MNHNY, CDR2 SVGAGI (reference sequence). V dropped 10 bases and J dropped 5 bases, with 14 bases sitting between them. The CDR3 has 12 residues.

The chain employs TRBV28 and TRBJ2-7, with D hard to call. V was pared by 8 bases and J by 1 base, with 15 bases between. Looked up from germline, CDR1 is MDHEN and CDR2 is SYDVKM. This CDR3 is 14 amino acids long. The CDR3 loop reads CASLAAGRSYEQYF. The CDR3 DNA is TGTGCCAGCCTGGCTGCTGGCCGATCCTACGAGCAGTACTTC.

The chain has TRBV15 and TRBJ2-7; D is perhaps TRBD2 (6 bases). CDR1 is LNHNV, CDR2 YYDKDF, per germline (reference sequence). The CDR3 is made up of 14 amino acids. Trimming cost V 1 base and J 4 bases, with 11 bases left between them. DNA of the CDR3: TGTGCCACCAGCAGAGGCGGGAATTGGTACGAGCAGTACTTC. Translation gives CATSRGGNWYEQYF.

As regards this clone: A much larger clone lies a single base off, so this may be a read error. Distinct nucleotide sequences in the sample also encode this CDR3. The CDR3 region is CASSLNAGNNYGYTF. DNA for the CDR3: TGTGCCAGCAGCTTAAATGCAGGGAATAACTATGGCTACACCTTT. This chain links TRBV11-2 with TRBJ1-2; D may be TRBD1 (5 bases). The germline V gene encodes CDR1 SGHAT and CDR2 FQNNGV. This CDR3 spans 15 amino acids.

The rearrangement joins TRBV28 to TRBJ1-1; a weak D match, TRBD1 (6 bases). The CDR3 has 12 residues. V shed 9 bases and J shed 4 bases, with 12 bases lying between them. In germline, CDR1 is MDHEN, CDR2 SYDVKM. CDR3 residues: CASLGATTEAFF. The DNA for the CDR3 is TGTGCCAGTCTGGGGGCGACCACTGAAGCTTTCTTT.

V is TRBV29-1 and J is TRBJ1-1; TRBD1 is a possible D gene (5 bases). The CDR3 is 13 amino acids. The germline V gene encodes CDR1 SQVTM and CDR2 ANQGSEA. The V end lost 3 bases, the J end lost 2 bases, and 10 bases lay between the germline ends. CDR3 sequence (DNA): TGCAGCGTTGATGTGGGGGGAAACACTGAAGCTTTCTTT. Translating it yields CSVDVGGNTEAFF. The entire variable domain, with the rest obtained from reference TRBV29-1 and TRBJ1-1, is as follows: SAVISQKPSRDICQRGTSLTIQCQVDSQVTMMFWYRQQPGQSLTLIATANQGSEATYESGFVIDKFPISRPNLTFSTLTVSNMSPEDSSIYLCSVDVGGNTEAFFGQGTRLTVV.

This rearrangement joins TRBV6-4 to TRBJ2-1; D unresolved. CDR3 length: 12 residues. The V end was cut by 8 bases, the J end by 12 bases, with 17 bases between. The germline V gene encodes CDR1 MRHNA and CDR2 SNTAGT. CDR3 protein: CASRHVSDRQFF. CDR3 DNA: TGTGCCAGCCGACACGTAAGCGATCGGCAGTTCTTC.

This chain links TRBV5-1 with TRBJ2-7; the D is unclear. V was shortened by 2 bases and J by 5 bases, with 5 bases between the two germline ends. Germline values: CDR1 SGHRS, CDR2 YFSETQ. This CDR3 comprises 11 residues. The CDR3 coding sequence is TGCGCCAGCAGCTTTATGAACGAGCAGTACTTC. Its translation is CASSFMNEQYF. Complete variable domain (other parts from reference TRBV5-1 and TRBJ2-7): KAGVTQTPRYLIKTRGQQVTLSCSPISGHRSVSWYQQTPGQGLQFLFEYFSETQRNKGNFPGRFSGRQFSNSRSEMNVSTLELGDSALYLCASSFMNEQYFGPGTRLTVT.

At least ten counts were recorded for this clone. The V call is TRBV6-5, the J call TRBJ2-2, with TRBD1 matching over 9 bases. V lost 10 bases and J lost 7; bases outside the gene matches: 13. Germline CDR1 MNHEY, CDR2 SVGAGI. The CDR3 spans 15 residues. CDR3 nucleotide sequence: TGTGCCACCCGAGTAACCGGGACAGGGAACGGGGAGCTGTTTTTT. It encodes CATRVTGTGNGELFF.